The clone carrying this TCR beta chain was recorded a few times. The antigen is unknown. This sample is part of a study of T cells after yellow fever vaccination. Via MiXCR, TCRdb re-called the 5' RACE reads, giving one row per CDR3 protein. The sample records about 350,000 distinct CDR3 sequences, approximately 4% being singletons. Whole-study results and caveats: FACS-sorted repertoires might harbor abundant contaminating clonotypes from the bulk population. Shared CD4/CD8 clonotypes were a small share, likely from convergent recombination. Peaking faster, on day 5 versus 15, the secondary response was nonetheless weaker.

V was clipped by 3 bases and J by 6 bases, with 17 bases between them. The CDR3 consists of 15 residues. In germline, CDR1 is MGHRA, CDR2 YSYEKL. The TCR comes from a young man who received the YFV17D yellow fever vaccine. The input for sequencing was PBMCs, taken 5 days after the yellow fever booster vaccination. The J gene is TRBJ1-1, the V gene TRBV4-1; the D gene is possibly TRBD1 (5 bases). The CDR3 spells CASSHSKGLGAEAFF. The CDR3, as DNA: TGCGCCAGCAGCCACAGCAAGGGGCTGGGGGCTGAAGCTTTCTTT.